This record concerns one T cell receptor beta chain sequence. This sample stems from a study of T cell responses to AZD1222 COVID-19 vaccine. Clones were sequenced by immunoSEQ multiplex PCR, and TCRdb holds only the in-frame ones, with some missing. The sample shows tens of thousands of clones, about 93% of them seen only once. Trimming removed 4 bases at V and 7 bases at J, with 14 bases between. This CDR3 contains 13 residues. CDR1 and CDR2 (germline): GTSNPN, SVGIG (reference sequence). This sample comprised peripheral blood, obtained 28 days after the second dose of the MenACWY control vaccine. The chain recombines TRBV30 with TRBJ2-1, with unresolved D. This receptor was identified in an adult who received the MenACWY meningococcal vaccine as a control. The CDR3 is CAWMSRPLNEQFF. The CDR3 nucleotides are TGTGCCTGGATGTCCCGCCCGTTGAATGAGCAGTTCTTC.